A single sample gave rise to the 8 T cell receptor beta chains below, sequenced in a study of shared clonotypes between healthy human individuals. This table comes from immunoSEQ multiplex PCR, and its TCRdb copy is limited to in-frame clones, with some not included. This sample has around 1,000,000 clones; about 80% occur once, and the top ten carry roughly 0.9%. Sequenced input: memory CD4+ T cells from PBMCs. The sample's subset: CD45RA-negative fraction. Receptors originate from a man aged 18 to 30 in good health. Some clones in this sample may be carry-over from other donors' samples.

The chain carries TRBV4-3 and TRBJ2-3, with 9 bases that match TRBD2. This CDR3 is built from 16 residues. The V segment lost 2 bases and the J segment 1 base; nucleotides outside the gene matches: 4. Germline loops: CDR1 LGHNA, CDR2 YSLEER. Here the CDR3 DNA reads TGCGCCAGCAGCCAACTGGCGGGAGGGGGCACAGATACGCAGTATTTT. Its protein product is CASSQLAGGGTDTQYF.

The chain has TRBV2 and TRBJ2-1, with 13 positions matching TRBD2. Germline V lookup: CDR1 SNHLY, CDR2 FYNNEI. With V trimmed by 8 bases and J by 7 bases, 11 bases remained unmatched. The CDR3 is 16 amino acids. The CDR3 coding sequence is TGTGCCAGCCCCACTAGCGGGAGGGCCCTCTGGAATGAGCAGTTCTTC. Amino acid sequence: CASPTSGRALWNEQFF.

V usage is TRBV11-2 and J usage is TRBJ2-5, with 9 bases lining up with TRBD1. The J call may be in error: the DNA end matches TRBJ2-7 better. The CDR3 loop spans 14 amino acids. CDR1 is SGHAT, CDR2 FQNNGV, per germline. The CDR3 spells CASSLRTGDGEQYF. In DNA, the CDR3 is TGTGCCAGCAGCCTCAGGACAGGGGACGGCGAGCAGTACTTC.

The genes are TRBV9 and TRBJ2-1, with 7 bases matching TRBD1. V trimming: 2 bases; J trimming: 4 bases; junction bases outside the gene matches: 3. The CDR3 totals 14 residues. The germline V gene has CDR1 SGDLS and CDR2 YYNGEE. For the CDR3, the DNA is TGTGCCAGCAGCGTCGGGACAGCTTACAATGAGCAGTTCTTC. Translation gives CASSVGTAYNEQFF.

This chain connects TRBV28 to TRBJ2-3; D unclear. The V and J ends lost 7 bases and 8 bases respectively, with 16 bases between them. Germline assignment: CDR1 MDHEN and CDR2 SYDVKM. The CDR3 totals 13 residues. The CDR3 reads CASTEAAEGTQYF. For the CDR3, the DNA is TGTGCCAGCACCGAGGCGGCGGAAGGTACGCAGTATTTT. The full variable domain, rest sourced from reference TRBV28 and TRBJ2-3, is DVKVTQSSRYLVKRTGEKVFLECVQDMDHENMFWYRQDPGLGLRLIYFSYDVKMKEKGDIPEGYSVSREKKERFSLILESASTNQTSMYLCASTEAAEGTQYFGPGTRLTVL.

The V call is TRBV5-8, the J call TRBJ2-5; D gene unclear. The CDR3 covers 14 residues. CDR1 is SGHTS, CDR2 YDEGEE, per germline. V lost 0 bases to trimming and J lost 2 bases, with 8 bases between them. This CDR3 is CASSLETLQETQYF. For the CDR3, the DNA is TGTGCCAGCAGCTTGGAAACTCTACAAGAGACCCAGTACTTC.

This clone is a singleton in its sample. V usage is TRBV5-1 and J usage is TRBJ2-5, with 7 bases matching TRBD1. The germline V gene encodes CDR1 SGHRS and CDR2 YFSETQ. The CDR3 totals 18 residues. V trimming: 4 bases; J trimming: 1 base; junction bases outside the gene matches: 16. The CDR3 here is CASSPATGVSLIQETQYF. The DNA of the CDR3 is TGCGCCAGCAGCCCCGCCACAGGGGTTTCCCTCATCCAAGAGACCCAGTACTTC.

This rearrangement joins TRBV6-5 to TRBJ2-2; the D gene is possibly TRBD1 (5 bases). The CDR3 is 16 amino acids. The V and J ends lost 4 bases and 6 bases respectively, with 18 bases between them. Germline lookup yields CDR1 MNHEY and CDR2 SVGAGI. CDR3 loop: CASSFRLPQGAGELFF. DNA of the CDR3: TGTGCCAGCAGTTTCAGGCTTCCTCAAGGGGCCGGGGAGCTGTTTTTT.